The present TCR beta chain was sequenced within a study of T cells after yellow fever vaccination. Germline CDR1 reads SGHNT; CDR2 reads YYREEE (reference sequence). Trimming removed 4 bases from V and 0 bases from J, with 14 bases in between. CDR3 length: 15 amino acids. Study findings and constraints: Contaminants from the bulk population, in the form of abundant clonotypes, could be found in FACS-sorted repertoires. Secondary responses were weaker yet peaked faster, day 5 versus 15.

This clonotype came up a few times. Its antigen is unknown. For TCR, cDNA came from 5'RACE template switching, which added a universal primer site and UMIs. Using its own MiXCR run on the 5' RACE reads, TCRdb lists one record per CDR3 protein. The top ten hold 18% of the sample, which has 250,000 to 350,000 distinct CDR3 sequences, around 6.8% seen once. The sample in question was PBMCs, obtained 35 to 50 days after the first yellow fever vaccination. This chain links TRBV5-4 with TRBJ2-7, with a tentative D call TRBD1 (7 bases). The TCR originated in a man aged 18 to 35 who received the YFV17D yellow fever vaccine. CDR3: CASSTQGGGSYEQYV. CDR3 in DNA: TGTGCCAGCAGCACCCAGGGGGGTGGCTCCTACGAGCAGTACGTC.